The 4 T cell receptor beta chains below come from one sample, sequenced in a study of CD8 T cells in ankylosing spondylitis. Study observations and caveats: Several highly homologous variants formed a TCR beta motif that appeared characteristic of ankylosing spondylitis blood.

MiXCR, run by TCRdb on the 5' RACE reads, gives a single entry per CDR3 protein. The table records about 800,000 distinct CDR3 sequences, 10% to 15% of them present only once. These receptors' antigens are unknown. Sequenced input: blood, either unsorted or a sorted T cell fraction (not recorded which). These receptors were obtained from a male donor with ankylosing spondylitis.

This clonotype was seen a few times. The V and J genes are TRBV20-1 and TRBJ2-3, with a possible D match to TRBD2 (5 bases). V was trimmed by 0 bases and J by 4 bases, leaving 14 bases between them. This CDR3 contains 15 residues. CDR1 DFQATT and CDR2 SNEGSKA come from the germline V gene (reference sequence). The chain's CDR3 is CSARDGERRSDTQYF. CDR3 coding DNA: TGCAGTGCTAGAGATGGGGAGCGCCGCTCAGATACGCAGTATTTT.

This clonotype turned up a few times. This chain joins TRBV20-1 and TRBJ2-7; D is unresolved. Germline values: CDR1 DFQATT, CDR2 SNEGSKA (reference sequence). The CDR3 length is 12 residues. V shed 1 base and J shed 4 bases, with 8 bases lying between them. In nucleotides, the CDR3 is TGCAGTGCTAGAGGTTGGGTTTACGAGCAGTACTTC. It is translated as CSARGWVYEQYF.

This chain links TRBV20-1 with TRBJ1-2; D gene unclear. The CDR3 extends over 14 amino acids. Trimming left V 0 bases short and J 4 bases short, with 12 bases between. In germline, CDR1 is DFQATT, CDR2 SNEGSKA (reference sequence). The CDR3 DNA reads as TGCAGTGCTAGAGATCACAGACAAAGCTATGGCTACACCTTC. It specifies CSARDHRQSYGYTF.

This clonotype was picked up many times. V usage is TRBV7-2 and J usage is TRBJ2-7, with 11 bases lining up with TRBD1. Germline trimming cut 5 bases from V and 3 bases from J; bases unmatched to any gene: 12. The CDR3 covers 17 residues. Germline V CDR1 and CDR2: SGHTA, FQGNSA. The CDR3 sequence: CASSHAVRTGGFYEQYF. The DNA of the CDR3 is TGTGCCAGCAGCCATGCCGTCCGGACAGGGGGCTTCTACGAGCAGTACTTC.